Each of the 25 T cell receptor beta chains below was sequenced from the same sample in a study of blood T cell repertoires in COVID-19. Method: immunoSEQ multiplex PCR; TCRdb's copy keeps in-frame clones and lacks some. The table includes roughly 250,000 clones, around 90% detected once. Sequencing was done on a sample of PBMCs or T cells enriched from blood (not recorded which). Every receptor here comes from a woman aged 25 to 39 with acute COVID-19.

The V call is TRBV2, the J call TRBJ1-1; no firm D call. Germline CDR1 SNHLY, CDR2 FYNNEI. The CDR3 sequence is 12 residues long. The V gene lost 8 bases and the J gene lost 0 bases, with 7 bases spanning the gap. CDR3 sequence: CASWLVNTEAFF. In DNA, the CDR3 is TGTGCCAGCTGGCTAGTGAACACTGAAGCTTTCTTT.

The V call is TRBV7-8, the J call TRBJ1-1, with D maybe TRBD1 (5 bases). Trimming stripped 1 base from V and 3 bases from J, with 12 bases between. The length of the CDR3 is 15 residues. Germline V gene sequence: CDR1 SGHVS, CDR2 FQNEAQ. CDR3 DNA sequence: TGTGCCAGCAGCTTAGATTGGGGCTGGGACACTGAAGCTTTCTTT. This gives the protein CASSLDWGWDTEAFF.

The V and J genes are TRBV7-8 and TRBJ2-7, with 7 bases that match TRBD1. The CDR3 covers 18 residues. V lost 2 bases and J lost 5; bases outside the gene matches: 18. Looked up from germline, CDR1 is SGHVS and CDR2 is FQNEAQ. The CDR3 sequence: CASSLSRVGDRVRDEQYF. Here the CDR3 DNA reads TGTGCCAGCAGCTTAAGCCGCGTTGGAGACAGGGTAAGGGACGAGCAGTACTTC.

This chain connects TRBV28 to TRBJ1-4; 8 bases line up with TRBD1. The CDR3 consists of 15 residues. Germline CDR1 reads MDHEN; CDR2 reads SYDVKM. V was clipped by 8 bases and J by 0 bases; unmatched bases: 5. The chain's CDR3 is CASGTGPATNEKLFF. DNA for the CDR3: TGTGCCAGCGGGACAGGCCCTGCAACTAATGAAAAACTGTTTTTT.

The V and J genes are TRBV10-2 and TRBJ2-7, with D perhaps TRBD2 (5 bases). The CDR3 length is 14 residues. Trimming took off 7 bases at V and 0 bases at J, with 13 bases between the two ends. Per the germline V gene, CDR1 is WSHSY and CDR2 is SAAADI. The CDR3 here is CASKASGSSYEQYF. The CDR3 DNA reads TGCGCCAGCAAAGCCTCGGGGAGCTCCTACGAGCAGTACTTC.

In DNA form, the CDR3 reads TGCGCCAGCAGCCAATCGACATCCTACGAGCAGTACTTC. Translation: CASSQSTSYEQYF. The rearrangement uses TRBV4-3 and TRBJ2-7; D call uncertain. The CDR3 consists of 13 residues. The germline V gene encodes CDR1 LGHNA and CDR2 YSLEER. Trimming removed 2 bases from V and 1 base from J, with 6 bases in between.

This chain joins TRBV29-1 and TRBJ2-7; D possibly corresponds to TRBD1 (7 bases). The CDR3 runs to 16 residues. V lost 0 bases and J lost 4, with 19 bases in between. The germline CDR1 and CDR2 sequences are SQVTM and ANQGSEA. The CDR3 is CSVEDMEGARGYEQYF. CDR3 nucleotide sequence: TGCAGCGTTGAAGATATGGAGGGGGCGCGCGGTTACGAGCAGTACTTC.

The chain carries TRBV4-1 and TRBJ2-1, with D possibly matching TRBD2 (6 bases). CDR3 length equals 15 residues. Trimming left V 4 bases short and J 7 bases short, with 17 bases between. CDR1 is MGHRA and CDR2 is YSYEKL in the germline V gene. CDR3 region: CASSPLGVGGNEQFF. The CDR3 bases are TGCGCCAGCAGCCCGCTCGGGGTGGGGGGTAATGAGCAGTTCTTC.

The genes are TRBV19 and TRBJ2-1; D unresolved. With 3 bases removed from V and 7 bases from J, the gap between germline ends came to 16 bases. This CDR3 has 15 residues. Germline values: CDR1 LNHDA, CDR2 SQIVND (reference sequence). In DNA form, the CDR3 reads TGTGCCAGTAGTATCTCCTACTACCCCTTGAATGAGCAGTTCTTC. Protein sequence: CASSISYYPLNEQFF.

This clone has more than one count but fewer than ten. The chain recombines TRBV27 with TRBJ1-6, with D unclear. V was pared by 4 bases and J by 9 bases, with 22 bases between. There are 17 residues in the CDR3. Germline lookup yields CDR1 MNHEY and CDR2 SMNVEV (reference sequence). The CDR3 nucleotides are TGTGCCAGCAGTTCCCGACCCCAGGTGGTTGAGGGTTCACCCCTCCACTTT. Protein: CASSSRPQVVEGSPLHF.

There are many counts of this clone. The V gene is TRBV5-4, the J gene TRBJ1-2; D gene ambiguous. V was shortened by 4 bases and J by 8 bases, with 27 bases between the two germline ends. The CDR3 is 17 amino acids. Germline V gene lookup returns CDR1 SGHNT and CDR2 YYREEE (reference sequence). The CDR3 nucleotides read TGTGCCAGCAGCCCCGCCTCAGACCGCGCCCGGGTTCCCGGCTACACCTTC. Translating gives CASSPASDRARVPGYTF.

The rearrangement links TRBV5-4 to TRBJ2-7, with D possibly being TRBD2 (5 bases). Trimming pared 3 bases from V and 0 bases from J, leaving 10 bases between. The CDR3 spans 14 residues. CDR1 is SGHNT, CDR2 YYREEE, per germline (reference sequence). The CDR3 here is CASSSKGSSYEQYF. The CDR3 bases are TGTGCCAGCAGCTCTAAAGGGAGCTCCTACGAGCAGTACTTC.

The chain is built from TRBV27 and TRBJ1-3; the D gene is possibly TRBD1 (5 bases). V shed 6 bases and J shed 0 bases, with 21 bases lying between them. The length of the CDR3 is 18 residues. Germline-derived CDR1 and CDR2 are MNHEY and SMNVEV (reference sequence). The CDR3 here is CASSPDMTVFNSGNTIYF. The CDR3 DNA reads as TGTGCCAGCAGCCCAGACATGACAGTTTTCAACTCTGGAAACACCATATATTTT.

The chain uses TRBV6-6 and TRBJ1-1; the D is unclear. Germline CDR1 is MNHNY and CDR2 is SVGAGI (reference sequence). With 0 bases removed from V and 1 base from J, the gap between germline ends came to 9 bases. This CDR3 has 15 amino acids. In DNA, the CDR3 is TGTGCCAGCAGTTACTCGGGCCCATCGAACACTGAAGCTTTCTTT. Its translation is CASSYSGPSNTEAFF.

The gene calls are TRBV19 and TRBJ1-1, with a weak D call TRBD1 (6 bases). CDR1 and CDR2 (germline): LNHDA, SQIVND (reference sequence). The V and J ends lost 4 bases and 6 bases respectively, with 15 bases between them. This CDR3 is 14 amino acids long. The CDR3 is CASSTQTGESEAFF. CDR3 DNA: TGTGCCAGTAGTACGCAGACAGGAGAATCTGAAGCTTTCTTT.

The V call is TRBV7-2, the J call TRBJ2-7; D not resolved. This CDR3 contains 15 residues. CDR1 SGHTA and CDR2 FQGNSA come from the germline V gene. Trimming stripped 2 bases from V and 3 bases from J, with 14 bases between. In nucleotides, the CDR3 is TGTGCCAGCAGCTTATCTGCTAGTCTAAGCTACGAGCAGTACTTC. Residues: CASSLSASLSYEQYF.

The gene calls are TRBV6-5 and TRBJ1-4; 7 bases align to TRBD1. CDR1 and CDR2 from the germline V gene are MNHEY and SVGAGI. The CDR3 loop spans 14 amino acids. J was trimmed by 8 bases and V by 0 bases; bases with no gene match: 3. The CDR3 coding sequence is TGTGCCAGCAGTTACTCCGGGACAGAGGAAAAACTGTTTTTT. This encodes CASSYSGTEEKLFF.

The genes are TRBV20-1 and TRBJ2-5; perhaps TRBD2 as D (5 bases). CDR3 length: 11 residues. Germline V gene data show CDR1 as DFQATT and CDR2 as SNEGSKA (reference sequence). V lost 2 bases to trimming and J lost 5 bases, with 6 bases between them. The CDR3 coding sequence is TGCAGTGCTAGATGGGAGGAGACCCAGTACTTC. It specifies CSARWEETQYF.

The genes are TRBV7-6 and TRBJ2-7; no definite D call. CDR1 and CDR2 (germline): SGHVS, FNYEAQ. CDR3 length: 13 residues. Deletions cut 4 bases from V and 0 bases from J, with 7 bases between. CDR3 in amino acids: CASSSRRSYEQYF. The CDR3 nucleotides are TGTGCCAGCAGCTCCCGTCGCTCCTACGAGCAGTACTTC.

CDR3 amino acids: CASSKTGVGTDTQYF. The CDR3 DNA reads TGTGCCAGTAGTAAGACAGGGGTAGGCACAGATACGCAGTATTTT. V is TRBV19 and J is TRBJ2-3, with TRBD1 matching over 8 bases. J was trimmed by 1 base and V by 4 bases; bases with no gene match: 4. The CDR3 totals 15 residues. Germline V lookup: CDR1 LNHDA, CDR2 SQIVND (reference sequence).

This clone was seen a single time. The V gene is TRBV7-6, the J gene TRBJ2-1, with 10 positions matching TRBD2. This CDR3 comprises 14 residues. Germline V CDR1 and CDR2: SGHVS, FNYEAQ. V was clipped by 6 bases and J by 3 bases; unmatched bases: 2. Here the CDR3 reads CASSGLADYNEQFF. CDR3 coding DNA: TGTGCCAGCAGTGGACTAGCGGACTACAATGAGCAGTTCTTC.

This chain joins TRBV6-5 and TRBJ1-1; D call uncertain. The CDR3 extends over 10 amino acids. Germline V gene lookup returns CDR1 MNHEY and CDR2 SVGAGI. The V end was cut by 6 bases, the J end by 5 bases, with 4 bases between. The CDR3 coding sequence is TGTGCCAGCAGGTATACTGAAGCTTTCTTT. Translated, it gives CASRYTEAFF.

The chain employs TRBV10-1 and TRBJ2-3; a possible D gene is TRBD1 (6 bases). The CDR3 covers 16 residues. Trimming cost V 0 bases and J 2 bases, with 12 bases left between them. CDR1 and CDR2 (germline): WNHNN, SYGVQD (reference sequence). The CDR3 loop is CASSESEWGPTDTQYF. The CDR3 region has the DNA TGCGCCAGCAGTGAGTCGGAGTGGGGGCCCACAGATACGCAGTATTTT.

The rearrangement links TRBV19 to TRBJ2-1; TRBD2 matches 9 bases. This CDR3 comprises 14 residues. Germline CDR1 LNHDA, CDR2 SQIVND (reference sequence). J was trimmed by 9 bases and V by 7 bases; bases with no gene match: 10. The chain's CDR3 is CASTPGLASVEQFF. For the CDR3, the DNA is TGTGCCAGTACCCCGGGACTAGCCTCGGTTGAGCAGTTCTTC.

The table lists this clone with a count of one. The chain employs TRBV25-1 and TRBJ1-2; D not resolved. This CDR3 region has 17 residues. With 6 bases removed from V and 2 bases from J, the gap between germline ends came to 22 bases. Germline V gene lookup returns CDR1 MGHDK and CDR2 SYGVNS. This chain's CDR3 is CASSRSGAYYGNYGYTF. The CDR3 coding sequence is TGTGCCAGCAGCCGCTCGGGAGCCTATTATGGGAACTATGGCTACACCTTC.